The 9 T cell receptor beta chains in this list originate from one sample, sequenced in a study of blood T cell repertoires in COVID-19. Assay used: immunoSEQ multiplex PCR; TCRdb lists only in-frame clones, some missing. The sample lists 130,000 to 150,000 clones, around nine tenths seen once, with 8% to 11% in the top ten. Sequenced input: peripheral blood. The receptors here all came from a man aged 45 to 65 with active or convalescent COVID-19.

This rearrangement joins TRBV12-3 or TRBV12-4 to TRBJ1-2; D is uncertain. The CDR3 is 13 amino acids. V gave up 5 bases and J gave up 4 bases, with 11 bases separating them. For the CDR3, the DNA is TGTGCCAGCAGTGCGGACCGGGGCTATGGCTACACCTTC. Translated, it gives CASSADRGYGYTF.

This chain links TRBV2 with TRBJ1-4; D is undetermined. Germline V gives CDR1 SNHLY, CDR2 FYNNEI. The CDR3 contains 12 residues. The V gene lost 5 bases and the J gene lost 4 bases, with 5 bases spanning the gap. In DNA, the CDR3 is TGTGCCAGCAGTAACAGTAATGAAAAACTGTTTTTT. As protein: CASSNSNEKLFF.

In nucleotides, the CDR3 is TGCGCCAGCAGCCAAGATCTAGGCGGGAGGGCCTCAGATACGCAGTATTTT. Its translation is CASSQDLGGRASDTQYF. The chain carries TRBV4-1 and TRBJ2-3, with 9 bases identical to TRBD2. This CDR3 contains 17 residues. J gave up 4 bases and V 0 bases, and 8 bases lay outside the gene matches. From germline, CDR1 is MGHRA and CDR2 YSYEKL.

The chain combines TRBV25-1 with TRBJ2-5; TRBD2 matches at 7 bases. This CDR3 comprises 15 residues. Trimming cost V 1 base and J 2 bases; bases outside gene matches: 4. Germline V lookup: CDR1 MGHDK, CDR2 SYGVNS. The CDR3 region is CASSEWDSGQETQYF. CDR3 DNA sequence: TGTGCCAGCAGTGAATGGGATAGCGGGCAAGAGACCCAGTACTTC.

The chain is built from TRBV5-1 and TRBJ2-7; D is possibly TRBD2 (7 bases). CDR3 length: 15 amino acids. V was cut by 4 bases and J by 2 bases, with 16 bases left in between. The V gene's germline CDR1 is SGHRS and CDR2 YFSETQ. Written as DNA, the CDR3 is TGCGCCAGCAGCCTTGGGGGGGGCGCGGCCTACGAGCAGTACTTC. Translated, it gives CASSLGGGAAYEQYF.

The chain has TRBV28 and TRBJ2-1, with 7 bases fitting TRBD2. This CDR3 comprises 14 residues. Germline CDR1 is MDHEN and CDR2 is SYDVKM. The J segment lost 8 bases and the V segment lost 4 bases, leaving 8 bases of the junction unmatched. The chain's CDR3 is CASSSPGLTDEQFF. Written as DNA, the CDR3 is TGTGCCAGCAGTTCGCCGGGACTAACCGATGAGCAGTTCTTC.

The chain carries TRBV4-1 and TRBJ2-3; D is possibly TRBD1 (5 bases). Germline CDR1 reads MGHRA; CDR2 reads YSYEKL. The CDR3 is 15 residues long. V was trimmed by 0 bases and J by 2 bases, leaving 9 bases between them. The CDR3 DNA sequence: TGCGCCAGCAGCCAAGACGTAGGGGTCACAGATACGCAGTATTTT. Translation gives CASSQDVGVTDTQYF.

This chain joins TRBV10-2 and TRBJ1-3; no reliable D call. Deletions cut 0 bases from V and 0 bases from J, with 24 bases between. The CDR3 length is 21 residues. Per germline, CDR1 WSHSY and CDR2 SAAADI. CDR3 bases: TGCGCCAGCAGTGAGTCTTTTGAGGGCAGCAACCTTCAGAGCTCTGGAAACACCATATATTTT. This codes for CASSESFEGSNLQSSGNTIYF.

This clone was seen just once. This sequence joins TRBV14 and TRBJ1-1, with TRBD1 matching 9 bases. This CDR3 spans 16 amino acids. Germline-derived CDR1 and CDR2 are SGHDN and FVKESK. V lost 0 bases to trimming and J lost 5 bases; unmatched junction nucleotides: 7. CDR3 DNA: TGTGCCAGCAGCCAAGACTGGCGGACAGGGGAGACTGAAGCTTTCTTT. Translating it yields CASSQDWRTGETEAFF.